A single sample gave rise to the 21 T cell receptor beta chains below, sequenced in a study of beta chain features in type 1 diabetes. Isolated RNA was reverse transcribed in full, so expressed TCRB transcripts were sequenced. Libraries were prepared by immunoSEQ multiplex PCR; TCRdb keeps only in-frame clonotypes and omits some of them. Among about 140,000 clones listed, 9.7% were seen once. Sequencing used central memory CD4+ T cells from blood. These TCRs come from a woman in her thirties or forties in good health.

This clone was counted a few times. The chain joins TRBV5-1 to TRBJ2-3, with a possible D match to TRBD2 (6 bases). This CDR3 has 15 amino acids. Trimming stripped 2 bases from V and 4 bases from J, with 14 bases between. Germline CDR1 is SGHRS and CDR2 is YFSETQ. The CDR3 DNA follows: TGCGCCAGCAGCTTTGGGCGGGGACCACCAGATACGCAGTATTTT. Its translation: CASSFGRGPPDTQYF.

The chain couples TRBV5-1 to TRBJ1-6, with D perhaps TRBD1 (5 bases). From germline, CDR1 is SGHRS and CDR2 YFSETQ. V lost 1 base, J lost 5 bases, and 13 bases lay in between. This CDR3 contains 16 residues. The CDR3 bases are TGCGCCAGCAGCTTGAGAGCCGACAGAGATAATTCACCCCTCCACTTT. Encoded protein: CASSLRADRDNSPLHF.

The CDR3: CASSNLDRLTSGGKAAFF. CDR3 DNA sequence: TGTGCCAGCAGCAATCTAGACCGACTGACTAGCGGGGGTAAGGCTGCGTTCTTC. The rearrangement uses TRBV21-1 and TRBJ2-1; no DNA check was done on the table's D call, TRBD2. TRBV21-1 is marked as a pseudogene. The CDR3 contains 18 residues.

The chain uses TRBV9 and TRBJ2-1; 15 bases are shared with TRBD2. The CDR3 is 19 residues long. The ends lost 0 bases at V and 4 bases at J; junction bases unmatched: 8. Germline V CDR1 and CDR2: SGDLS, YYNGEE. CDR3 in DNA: TGTGCCAGCAGCGTAGCTGGGACTAGCGGGGGGTTACTTTACAATGAGCAGTTCTTC. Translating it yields CASSVAGTSGGLLYNEQFF.

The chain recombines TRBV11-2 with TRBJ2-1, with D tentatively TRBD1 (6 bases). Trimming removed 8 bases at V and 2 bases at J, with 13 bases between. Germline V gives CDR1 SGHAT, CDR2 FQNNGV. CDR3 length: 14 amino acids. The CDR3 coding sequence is TGTGCCAGCGCAACAGGGATCGCCTACAATGAGCAGTTCTTC. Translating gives CASATGIAYNEQFF. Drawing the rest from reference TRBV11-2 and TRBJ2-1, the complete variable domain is EAGVAQSPRYKIIEKRQSVAFWCNPISGHATLYWYQQILGQGPKLLIQFQNNGVVDDSQLPKDRFSAERLKGVDSTLKIQPAKLEDSAVYLCASATGIAYNEQFFGPGTRLTVL.

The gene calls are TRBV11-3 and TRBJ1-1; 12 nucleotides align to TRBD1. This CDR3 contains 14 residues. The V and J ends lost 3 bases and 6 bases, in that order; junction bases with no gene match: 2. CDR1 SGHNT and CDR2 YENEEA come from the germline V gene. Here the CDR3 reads CASSLGQGASEAFF. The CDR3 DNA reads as TGTGCCAGCAGCTTGGGACAGGGGGCATCTGAAGCTTTCTTT.

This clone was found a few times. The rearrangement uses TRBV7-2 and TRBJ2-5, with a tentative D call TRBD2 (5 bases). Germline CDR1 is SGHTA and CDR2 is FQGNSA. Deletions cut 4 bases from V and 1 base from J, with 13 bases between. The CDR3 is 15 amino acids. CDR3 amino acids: CASSSQPGSQETQYF. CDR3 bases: TGTGCCAGCAGCTCTCAGCCGGGAAGCCAAGAGACCCAGTACTTC.

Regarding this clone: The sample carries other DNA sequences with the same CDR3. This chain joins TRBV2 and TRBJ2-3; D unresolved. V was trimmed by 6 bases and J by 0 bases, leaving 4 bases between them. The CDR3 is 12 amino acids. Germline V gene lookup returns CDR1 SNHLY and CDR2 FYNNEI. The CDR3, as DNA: TGTGCCAGCAGCCTCAGCACAGATACGCAGTATTTT. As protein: CASSLSTDTQYF.

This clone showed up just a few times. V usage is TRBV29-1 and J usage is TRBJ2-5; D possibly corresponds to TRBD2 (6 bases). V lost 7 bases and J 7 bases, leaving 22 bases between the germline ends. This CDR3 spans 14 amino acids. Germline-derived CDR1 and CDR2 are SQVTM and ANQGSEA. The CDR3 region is CSGGGIANRGTQYF. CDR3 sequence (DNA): TGCAGCGGCGGCGGGATCGCCAATAGAGGGACCCAGTACTTC.

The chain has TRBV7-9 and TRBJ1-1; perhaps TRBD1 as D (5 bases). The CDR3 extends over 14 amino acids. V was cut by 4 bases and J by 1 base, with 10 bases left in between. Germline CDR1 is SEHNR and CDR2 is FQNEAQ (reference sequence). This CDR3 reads CASSSVGANTEAFF. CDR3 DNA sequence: TGTGCCAGCAGCTCCGTAGGGGCGAACACTGAAGCTTTCTTT.

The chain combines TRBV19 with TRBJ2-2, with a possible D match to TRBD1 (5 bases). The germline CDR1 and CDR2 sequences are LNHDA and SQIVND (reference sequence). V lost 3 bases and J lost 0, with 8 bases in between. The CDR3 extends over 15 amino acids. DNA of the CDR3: TGTGCCAGTAGTATCAAGACAGCGAACACCGGGGAGCTGTTTTTT. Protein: CASSIKTANTGELFF.

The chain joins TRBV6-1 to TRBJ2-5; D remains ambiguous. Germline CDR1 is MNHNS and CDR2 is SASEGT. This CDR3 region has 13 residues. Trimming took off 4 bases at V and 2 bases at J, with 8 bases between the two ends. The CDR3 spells CASSGLLQETQYF. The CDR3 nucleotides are TGTGCCAGCAGTGGCCTCCTACAAGAGACCCAGTACTTC.

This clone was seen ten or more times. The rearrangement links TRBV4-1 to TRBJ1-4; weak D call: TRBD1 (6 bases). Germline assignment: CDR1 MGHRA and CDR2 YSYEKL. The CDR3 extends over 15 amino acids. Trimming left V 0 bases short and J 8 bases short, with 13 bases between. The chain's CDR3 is CASSQEQGRKEKLFF. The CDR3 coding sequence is TGCGCCAGCAGCCAAGAACAGGGTCGAAAGGAAAAACTGTTTTTT.

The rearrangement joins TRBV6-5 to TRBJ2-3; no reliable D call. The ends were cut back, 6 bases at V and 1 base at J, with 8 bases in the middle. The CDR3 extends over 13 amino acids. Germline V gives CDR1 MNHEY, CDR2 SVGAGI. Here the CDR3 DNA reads TGTGCCAGCAGCACACACCGCACAGATACGCAGTATTTT. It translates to CASSTHRTDTQYF.

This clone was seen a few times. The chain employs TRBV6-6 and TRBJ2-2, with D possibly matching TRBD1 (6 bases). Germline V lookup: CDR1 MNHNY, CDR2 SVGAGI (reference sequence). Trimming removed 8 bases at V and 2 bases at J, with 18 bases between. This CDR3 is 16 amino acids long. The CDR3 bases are TGTGCCAGCCCCCCGGCAGGGGCTACTAACACCGGGGAGCTGTTTTTT. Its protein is CASPPAGATNTGELFF.

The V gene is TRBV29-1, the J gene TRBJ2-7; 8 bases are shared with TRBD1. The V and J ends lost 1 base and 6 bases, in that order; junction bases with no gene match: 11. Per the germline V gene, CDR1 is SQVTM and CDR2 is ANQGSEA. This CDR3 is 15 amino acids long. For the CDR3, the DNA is TGCAGCGTTGAAGGTCAACAGGGGGGTGAGTTCGAGCAGTACTTC. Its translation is CSVEGQQGGEFEQYF.

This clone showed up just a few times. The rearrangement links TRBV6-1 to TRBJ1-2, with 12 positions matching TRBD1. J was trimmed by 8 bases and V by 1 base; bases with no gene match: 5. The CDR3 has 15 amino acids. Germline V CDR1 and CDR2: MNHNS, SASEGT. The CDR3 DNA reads TGTGCCAGCAGTGAAGACGGGGACAGGGGGCGAGGCTACACCTTC. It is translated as CASSEDGDRGRGYTF.

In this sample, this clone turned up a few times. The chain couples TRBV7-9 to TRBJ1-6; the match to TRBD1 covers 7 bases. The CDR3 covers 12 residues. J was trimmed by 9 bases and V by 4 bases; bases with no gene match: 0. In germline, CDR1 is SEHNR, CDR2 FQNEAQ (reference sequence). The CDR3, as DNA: TGTGCCAGCAGCTCAGGGGGTTCACCCCTCCACTTT. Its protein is CASSSGGSPLHF. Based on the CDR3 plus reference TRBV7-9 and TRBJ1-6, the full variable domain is DTGVSQNPRHKITKRGQNVTFRCDPISEHNRLYWYRQTLGQGPEFLTYFQNEAQLEKSRLLSDRFSAERPKGSFSTLEIQRTEQGDSAMYLCASSSGGSPLHFGNGTRLTVT.

The CDR3 spells CASTQVQGLSYNEQFF. The CDR3 region has the DNA TGTGCCAGCACCCAGGTTCAGGGGCTTTCCTACAATGAGCAGTTCTTC. This chain connects TRBV28 to TRBJ2-1; the D gene is possibly TRBD1 (6 bases). Germline CDR1 reads MDHEN; CDR2 reads SYDVKM. The CDR3 has 16 residues. V shed 7 bases and J shed 1 base, with 17 bases lying between them.

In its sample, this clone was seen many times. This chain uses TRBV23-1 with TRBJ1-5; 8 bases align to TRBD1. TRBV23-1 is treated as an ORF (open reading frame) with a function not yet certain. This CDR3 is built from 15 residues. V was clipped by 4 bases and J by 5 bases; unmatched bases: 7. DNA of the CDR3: TGCGCCAGCAGTCCACGGACAGGGCTGGATCAGCCCCAGCATTTT. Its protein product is CASSPRTGLDQPQHF.

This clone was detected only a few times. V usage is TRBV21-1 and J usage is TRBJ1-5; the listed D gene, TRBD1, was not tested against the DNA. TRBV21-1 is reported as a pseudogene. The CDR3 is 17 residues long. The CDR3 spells CASSAQESETGDQPQHF. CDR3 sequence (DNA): TGTGCCAGCAGCGCCCAGGAGTCGGAGACAGGGGACCAGCCCCAGCATTTT.